This TCR beta chain was recorded in a study of T cells expressing NK-cell markers. Study-wide points: In a handful of donors, dominant clonotypes made up about 28.3-65% of CD3+CD56-NKG2C+ cells.

Germline V CDR1 and CDR2: KGHDR, SFDVKD. This CDR3 has 14 residues. From the 5' RACE reads, TCRdb lists one entry per CDR3 protein and no DNA. The sample data list 350,000 to 450,000 distinct CDR3 sequences. Regarding this clonotype: Its target is unknown.

The TCR sequence derives from a man aged 18-70 years in good health. Sequenced: blood T cells: a sorted CD56 or NKG2C T cell subset, CD4+ or CD8+ T cells, or bulk PBMC T cells (not recorded which). V is TRBV24-1 and J is TRBJ1-2; absent DNA, TCRdb's TRBD1 call cannot be checked. The CDR3 sequence is CATSDATGPWGYTF.